The 27 T cell receptor beta chains in this list originate from one sample, sequenced in a study of blood T cell repertoires in COVID-19. Sequencing was performed with immunoSEQ multiplex PCR; in TCRdb, only in-frame clones are kept and a portion is missing. The sample lists about 440,000 clones, about 91% occurring once. Input material: peripheral blood. These receptors were obtained from a woman aged 45-59 years with COVID-19, enrolled during active disease.

Written as DNA, the CDR3 is TGTGCCAGCAGCGCGGGGGCCTGGGGTGGGCCCCAGCATTTT. Its translation is CASSAGAWGGPQHF. The rearrangement uses TRBV27 and TRBJ1-5; D is possibly TRBD1 (6 bases). V was pared by 6 bases and J by 9 bases, with 18 bases between. Germline lookup yields CDR1 MNHEY and CDR2 SMNVEV (reference sequence). The CDR3 runs to 14 residues.

The V gene is TRBV30, the J gene TRBJ2-1, with D tentatively TRBD2 (7 bases). V was pared by 0 bases and J by 7 bases, with 13 bases between. Germline CDR1 reads GTSNPN; CDR2 reads SVGIG (reference sequence). This CDR3 contains 14 residues. Here the CDR3 reads CAWSVRGGQNEQFF. DNA of the CDR3: TGTGCCTGGAGTGTACGCGGGGGCCAAAATGAGCAGTTCTTC.

V and J are TRBV2 and TRBJ2-6; TRBD1 aligns across 7 bases. Germline V lookup: CDR1 SNHLY, CDR2 FYNNEI. V lost 4 bases and J lost 4; bases outside the gene matches: 4. The CDR3 consists of 15 residues. CDR3: CASSVTGVGANVLTF. CDR3 bases: TGTGCCAGCAGTGTAACAGGGGTAGGGGCCAACGTCCTGACTTTC.

The J gene is TRBJ2-7, the V gene TRBV2; D is uncertain. V was shortened by 5 bases and J by 0 bases, with 8 bases between the two germline ends. From germline, CDR1 is SNHLY and CDR2 FYNNEI. The CDR3 is 13 residues long. The CDR3 protein is CASSIRVSYEQYF. DNA for the CDR3: TGTGCCAGCAGTATCCGGGTCTCCTACGAGCAGTACTTC.

This rearrangement joins TRBV9 to TRBJ1-1; TRBD1 aligns across 11 bases. The CDR3 is 17 residues long. Germline CDR1 SGDLS, CDR2 YYNGEE. Losses at the gene ends were 0 bases for V and 0 bases for J; bases not matched to a gene: 4. CDR3 in amino acids: CASSVVGQGAMNTEAFF. The DNA for the CDR3 is TGTGCCAGCAGCGTAGTAGGACAGGGGGCGATGAACACTGAAGCTTTCTTT.

V usage is TRBV19 and J usage is TRBJ2-3; 7 positions match TRBD1. The germline V gene has CDR1 LNHDA and CDR2 SQIVND (reference sequence). There are 15 residues in the CDR3. Trimming removed 5 bases from V and 2 bases from J; junction bases left unmatched: 7. CDR3 coding DNA: TGTGCCAGTAGTCTCGGGACAGCGATCACAGATACGCAGTATTTT. This encodes CASSLGTAITDTQYF. Full variable domain (outside the CDR3, taken from reference TRBV19 and TRBJ2-3): DGGITQSPKYLFRKEGQNVTLSCEQNLNHDAMYWYRQDPGQGLRLIYYSQIVNDFQKGDIAEGYSVSREKKESFPLTVTSAQKNPTAFYLCASSLGTAITDTQYFGPGTRLTVL.

A remark on this clone: Other DNA sequences from this sample encode an identical CDR3 as well. The chain joins TRBV19 to TRBJ2-1; D is perhaps TRBD2 (6 bases). CDR3 length equals 14 residues. V was pared by 8 bases and J by 0 bases, with 11 bases between. Germline V gene sequence: CDR1 LNHDA, CDR2 SQIVND (reference sequence). CDR3 bases: TGTGCCAGTCGTCGGGGGAGCTCCTACAATGAGCAGTTCTTC. It yields the protein CASRRGSSYNEQFF.

This chain links TRBV29-1 with TRBJ2-5, with D perhaps matching TRBD2 (7 bases). Per the germline V gene, CDR1 is SQVTM and CDR2 is ANQGSEA. Trimming stripped 2 bases from V and 8 bases from J, with 12 bases between. The CDR3 length is 12 residues. CDR3 region: CSVERGGRTQYF. The CDR3 coding sequence is TGCAGCGTTGAAAGGGGGGGTCGAACCCAGTACTTC.

The chain is built from TRBV6-5 and TRBJ2-6; a possible D gene is TRBD2 (5 bases). Trimming took off 7 bases at V and 2 bases at J, with 9 bases between the two ends. Germline assignment: CDR1 MNHEY and CDR2 SVGAGI. The CDR3 contains 14 residues. The CDR3 spells CASTAGAGANVLTF. The DNA of the CDR3 is TGTGCCAGCACGGCCGGGGCTGGGGCCAACGTCCTGACTTTC.

The rearrangement uses TRBV24-1 and TRBJ2-3; 15 nucleotides agree with TRBD2. CDR1 is KGHDR and CDR2 is SFDVKD in the germline V gene. V lost 4 bases to trimming and J lost 6 bases; unmatched junction nucleotides: 7. CDR3 size: 17 residues. The CDR3 DNA reads TGTGCCACCAGTGACTCGGGACTAGCGGGGGGCGGGGATACGCAGTATTTT. Amino acids: CATSDSGLAGGGDTQYF.

This sequence joins TRBV30 and TRBJ2-2; 8 nucleotides align to TRBD2. The germline V gene has CDR1 GTSNPN and CDR2 SVGIG (reference sequence). J was trimmed by 3 bases and V by 0 bases; bases with no gene match: 6. This CDR3 spans 16 amino acids. CDR3 nucleotide sequence: TGTGCCTGGAGTGTAATCGGGGGGGCGGACACCGGGGAGCTGTTTTTT. Amino acid sequence: CAWSVIGGADTGELFF.

This chain connects TRBV11-2 to TRBJ2-1, with 9 bases aligning to TRBD1. V dropped 5 bases and J dropped 6; count of bases not matched to a gene: 2. The CDR3 sequence is 13 residues long. The germline gives CDR1 SGHAT, CDR2 FQNNGV. The CDR3 is CASSAGQGNEQFF. DNA for the CDR3: TGTGCCAGCAGCGCGGGACAGGGCAATGAGCAGTTCTTC.

The chain links TRBV4-1 to TRBJ2-7; D perhaps matches TRBD1 (6 bases). The V gene's germline CDR1 is MGHRA and CDR2 YSYEKL. V was clipped by 5 bases and J by 0 bases, with 32 bases between them. CDR3 length: 21 amino acids. DNA for the CDR3: TGCGCCAGCAGCAAAAAGGGCTTAAACTTTGAACAGGGCCCCTACTCCTACGAGCAGTACTTC. Translating gives CASSKKGLNFEQGPYSYEQYF.

The chain uses TRBV5-1 and TRBJ2-5, with 8 bases matching TRBD2. The trim removed 1 base at V and 0 bases at J, leaving 2 bases unmatched. The CDR3 contains 15 residues. Looked up from germline, CDR1 is SGHRS and CDR2 is YFSETQ. CDR3 nucleotide sequence: TGCGCCAGCAGCTTGAATAGCGGGGACCAAGAGACCCAGTACTTC. The encoded protein is CASSLNSGDQETQYF. Full variable domain (rest looked up from reference TRBV5-1 and TRBJ2-5): KAGVTQTPRYLIKTRGQQVTLSCSPISGHRSVSWYQQTPGQGLQFLFEYFSETQRNKGNFPGRFSGRQFSNSRSEMNVSTLELGDSALYLCASSLNSGDQETQYFGPGTRLLVL.

The chain is built from TRBV5-4 and TRBJ2-6; 7 positions match TRBD1. Looked up from germline, CDR1 is SGHNT and CDR2 is YYREEE (reference sequence). The length of the CDR3 is 16 residues. V shed 4 bases and J 0 bases; nucleotides not matched to a gene: 4. The CDR3 sequence is CASSGDRDSGANVLTF. The CDR3 DNA is TGTGCCAGCAGCGGCGACAGGGACTCTGGGGCCAACGTCCTGACTTTC.

The chain combines TRBV5-1 with TRBJ2-3; D is unresolved. Germline CDR1 SGHRS, CDR2 YFSETQ. This CDR3 is built from 12 residues. Trimming shortened V by 0 bases and J by 6 bases, and 5 bases separated the two germline ends. As DNA, the CDR3 is TGCGCCAGCAGCTTGGCGGAGGATACGCAGTATTTT. Translated, it gives CASSLAEDTQYF.

The chain employs TRBV24-1 and TRBJ2-7, with D possibly matching TRBD1 (6 bases). CDR1 and CDR2 (germline): KGHDR, SFDVKD. The CDR3 runs to 15 residues. Trimming cost V 1 base and J 5 bases, with 14 bases left between them. The CDR3 loop reads CATSDFVQGKDEQYF. CDR3 coding DNA: TGTGCCACCAGTGATTTCGTCCAGGGGAAGGACGAGCAGTACTTC.

The chain employs TRBV18 and TRBJ2-3, with 10 bases matching TRBD2. CDR3 length equals 16 residues. Germline V gives CDR1 KGHSH, CDR2 LQKENI. Unmatched junction bases numbered 9, after V lost 5 bases and J lost 4 bases. Written as DNA, the CDR3 is TGTGCCAGCTCATCTGTAGCGGGGGGCTTCGCAGATACGCAGTATTTT. Its translation is CASSSVAGGFADTQYF. The full variable domain, rest sourced from reference TRBV18 and TRBJ2-3, is NAGVMQNPRHLVRRRGQEARLRCSPMKGHSHVYWYRQLPEEGLKFMVYLQKENIIDESGMPKERFSAEFPKEGPSILRIQQVVRGDSAAYFCASSSVAGGFADTQYFGPGTRLTVL.

V usage is TRBV7-8 and J usage is TRBJ1-2; 10 nucleotides line up with TRBD1. The length of the CDR3 is 14 residues. The junction had 2 bases not matched to a gene; V was cut back by 0 bases and J by 7 bases. Germline V gene sequence: CDR1 SGHVS, CDR2 FQNEAQ. The chain's CDR3 is CASSLAWDRGGYTF. In nucleotides, the CDR3 is TGTGCCAGCAGCTTAGCGTGGGACAGGGGTGGCTACACCTTC.

This chain links TRBV6-1 with TRBJ2-2, with TRBD1 matching over 11 bases. CDR3 length: 16 residues. Unmatched junction bases numbered 9, after V lost 4 bases and J lost 8 bases. Germline CDR1 and CDR2: MNHNS and SASEGT. The CDR3, as DNA: TGTGCCAGCAGTGCCTACGGACAGGGGGCTGAGGGGGAGCTGTTTTTT. Amino acid sequence: CASSAYGQGAEGELFF.

This clone was detected only a few times. The chain joins TRBV7-9 to TRBJ1-6; D is uncertain. Trimming took 3 bases from V and 12 from J, leaving 15 bases between them. CDR1 is SEHNR and CDR2 is FQNEAQ in the germline V gene (reference sequence). CDR3 length equals 14 residues. CDR3 region: CASSFTLGPQPLHF. CDR3 nucleotide sequence: TGTGCCAGCAGCTTCACCCTCGGTCCTCAACCCCTCCACTTT.

V and J are TRBV5-1 and TRBJ2-6; no clear D. The CDR3 has 16 residues. Germline-derived CDR1 and CDR2 are SGHRS and YFSETQ. Trimming removed 0 bases from V and 2 bases from J, with 9 bases in between. The CDR3: CASSLVSVPGANVLTF. The CDR3 coding sequence is TGCGCCAGCAGCTTGGTTTCGGTCCCTGGGGCCAACGTCCTGACTTTC.

V and J are TRBV2 and TRBJ2-7; TRBD2 matches at 11 bases. The V gene end was trimmed by 5 bases and the J gene end by 4 bases; junction bases not matched to a gene: 7. CDR1 and CDR2 (germline): SNHLY, FYNNEI. The CDR3 runs 15 residues. CDR3 DNA: TGTGCCAGCAGTCCTCTAGCGGGGGGCTGGTACGAGCAGTACTTC. Amino acids: CASSPLAGGWYEQYF.

The table lists this clone with a count of one. The chain links TRBV25-1 to TRBJ1-2; a weak D match, TRBD1 (5 bases). Trimming removed 4 bases at V and 3 bases at J, with 15 bases between. In germline, CDR1 is MGHDK, CDR2 SYGVNS. The CDR3 is 15 residues long. CDR3 nucleotide sequence: TGTGCCAGCAGTGGGTCAGGGAAGGGGTACTATGGCTACACCTTC. It is translated as CASSGSGKGYYGYTF.

The J gene is TRBJ1-4, the V gene TRBV2; D is undetermined. The germline V gene encodes CDR1 SNHLY and CDR2 FYNNEI. The CDR3 covers 14 residues. The V gene lost 2 bases and the J gene lost 4 bases, with 8 bases spanning the gap. This CDR3 reads CASSEQLDNEKLFF. In DNA, the CDR3 is TGTGCCAGCAGTGAACAGCTAGATAATGAAAAACTGTTTTTT.

The chain combines TRBV28 with TRBJ2-1; D is ambiguous. Trimming shortened V by 3 bases and J by 0 bases, and 6 bases separated the two germline ends. Germline-derived CDR1 and CDR2 are MDHEN and SYDVKM. CDR3 length equals 14 residues. This chain's CDR3 is CASSFGPSYNEQFF. The DNA for the CDR3 is TGTGCCAGCAGTTTTGGGCCCTCCTACAATGAGCAGTTCTTC. Looking up the rest from reference TRBV28 and TRBJ2-1 gives the full variable domain: DVKVTQSSRYLVKRTGEKVFLECVQDMDHENMFWYRQDPGLGLRLIYFSYDVKMKEKGDIPEGYSVSREKKERFSLILESASTNQTSMYLCASSFGPSYNEQFFGPGTRLTVL.

This clone was recorded only once. V usage is TRBV19 and J usage is TRBJ2-7; possibly TRBD1 for D (7 bases). The germline CDR1 and CDR2 sequences are LNHDA and SQIVND (reference sequence). V lost 5 bases to trimming and J lost 3 bases, with 14 bases between them. This CDR3 has 14 residues. The CDR3 protein is CASSLRQGGYEQYF. Here the CDR3 DNA reads TGTGCCAGTAGTCTTCGACAGGGAGGCTACGAGCAGTACTTC.